Listed below are T cell receptor beta chains from one sample, sequenced in a study of blood T cell repertoires in COVID-19. Data came from immunoSEQ multiplex PCR; TCRdb stores just in-frame clones and leaves some out. The table records 250,000 or so clones, roughly 88% of them present only once. Sequenced: peripheral blood. These receptors all come from a woman under 40 with active or convalescent COVID-19. The CDR3 runs from the conserved cysteine through the conserved F or W. The D gene is left open where the match is weak. Part of the rows lack a size; the others show once, few, many or a class for expanded clones.

clone_size: -; j_call: TRBJ1-2; v_call: TRBV15; d_call: -; cdr3_nt: TGTGCCACCAGCAGAGCTAGGGGCGAGGATGGCTACACCTTC; cdr3_aa: CATSRARGEDGYTF
clone_size: -; j_call: TRBJ2-6; v_call: TRBV5-6; d_call: -; cdr3_nt: TGTGCCAGCAGCTTTCCAGGTTTCTTCTGGGCCAACGTCCTGACTTTC; cdr3_aa: CASSFPGFFWANVLTF
clone_size: -; j_call: TRBJ2-7; v_call: TRBV6-5; d_call: TRBD1; cdr3_nt: TGTGCCAGCACCAGGGGACAGGGCTCCTACGAGCAGTACTTC; cdr3_aa: CASTRGQGSYEQYF
clone_size: -; j_call: TRBJ2-3; v_call: TRBV5-5; d_call: -; cdr3_nt: TGTGCCAGCAGCATCCTTGTAACAGATACGCAGTATTTT; cdr3_aa: CASSILVTDTQYF
clone_size: -; j_call: TRBJ1-2; v_call: TRBV24-1; d_call: -; cdr3_nt: TGTGCCACCAGTGGACGGGCGGGTGGCTACACCTTC; cdr3_aa: CATSGRAGGYTF
clone_size: -; j_call: TRBJ2-2; v_call: TRBV7-6; d_call: TRBD2; cdr3_nt: TGTGCCAGCGCCCCTCGCGGGGGGTCCACCGGGGAGCTGTTTTTT; cdr3_aa: CASAPRGGSTGELFF
clone_size: -; j_call: TRBJ2-2; v_call: TRBV7-2; d_call: -; cdr3_nt: TGTGCCAGCAGCTTAACGGCGGCCAGCGCGAACACCGGGGAGCTGTTTTTT; cdr3_aa: CASSLTAASANTGELFF
clone_size: -; j_call: TRBJ1-2; v_call: TRBV29-1; d_call: TRBD1; cdr3_nt: TGCAGCTTTAGGGGACAGGGAAACAACTATGGCTACACCTTC; cdr3_aa: CSFRGQGNNYGYTF
clone_size: -; j_call: TRBJ2-6; v_call: TRBV4-3; d_call: TRBD1; cdr3_nt: TGCGCCAGCAGCCATGAGCCCGGGACAGGGGGAAGAGGGGCCAACGTCCTGACTTTC; cdr3_aa: CASSHEPGTGGRGANVLTF
clone_size: -; j_call: TRBJ1-1; v_call: TRBV5-1; d_call: TRBD1; cdr3_nt: TGCGCCAGCAGCTTGGCCGGGACAGGGAAAACTGAAGCTTTCTTT; cdr3_aa: CASSLAGTGKTEAFF
clone_size: -; j_call: TRBJ2-3; v_call: TRBV19; d_call: TRBD1; cdr3_nt: TGTGCCAGTCGGGACAGGGCCACAGATACGCAGTATTTT; cdr3_aa: CASRDRATDTQYF
clone_size: -; j_call: TRBJ1-4; v_call: TRBV10-3; d_call: TRBD1; cdr3_nt: TGTGCCATCAGGGGACAGGGAACTAATGAAAAACTGTTTTTT; cdr3_aa: CAIRGQGTNEKLFF
clone_size: -; j_call: TRBJ1-2; v_call: TRBV27; d_call: -; cdr3_nt: TGTGCCAGCGGAAGGGTCAGGGGAGCTAACTATGGCTACACCTTC; cdr3_aa: CASGRVRGANYGYTF
clone_size: -; j_call: TRBJ2-3; v_call: TRBV7-2; d_call: -; cdr3_nt: TGTGCCAGCAGCTACGCCGGTTGGGATACGCAGTATTTT; cdr3_aa: CASSYAGWDTQYF
clone_size: -; j_call: TRBJ2-3; v_call: TRBV6-5; d_call: TRBD2; cdr3_nt: TGTGCCAGCATGAGCGGGGGGGCCGGCACAGATACGCAGTATTTT; cdr3_aa: CASMSGGAGTDTQYF
clone_size: -; j_call: TRBJ2-3; v_call: TRBV7-2; d_call: TRBD2; cdr3_nt: TGTGCCAGCAGGCACACGTCTAGCGGGGCTATTAGAGGAGATACGCAGTATTTT; cdr3_aa: CASRHTSSGAIRGDTQYF
clone_size: -; j_call: TRBJ1-4; v_call: TRBV5-1; d_call: -; cdr3_nt: TGCGCCAGCAGCGGAGACGCAACTAATGAAAAACTGTTTTTT; cdr3_aa: CASSGDATNEKLFF
clone_size: -; j_call: TRBJ2-7; v_call: TRBV5-1; d_call: TRBD2; cdr3_nt: TGCGCCAGCAGCTCTACTAGCGGTTCCTACGAGCAGTACTTC; cdr3_aa: CASSSTSGSYEQYF
clone_size: -; j_call: TRBJ2-3; v_call: TRBV2; d_call: TRBD1; cdr3_nt: TGTGCCAGCACCGATGGCCGGGACAGGGGAACAGATACGCAGTATTTT; cdr3_aa: CASTDGRDRGTDTQYF
clone_size: -; j_call: TRBJ2-3; v_call: TRBV7-3; d_call: TRBD2; cdr3_nt: TGTGCCAGCAGCTTCGGGGGGATTAGCACAGATACGCAGTATTTT; cdr3_aa: CASSFGGISTDTQYF
clone_size: -; j_call: TRBJ2-7; v_call: TRBV5-4; d_call: TRBD1; cdr3_nt: TGTGCCAGCAGCTTGGCGGGGACAGGGGTCCACGAGCAGTACTTC; cdr3_aa: CASSLAGTGVHEQYF
clone_size: -; j_call: TRBJ2-7; v_call: TRBV7-6; d_call: TRBD1; cdr3_nt: TGTGCCAGCAGCCCCAGGACAGGGCCTGGGTACGAGCAGTACTTC; cdr3_aa: CASSPRTGPGYEQYF
clone_size: -; j_call: TRBJ2-3; v_call: TRBV18; d_call: -; cdr3_nt: TGTGCCAGCTCACCCCGCGGCACAGATACGCAGTATTTT; cdr3_aa: CASSPRGTDTQYF
clone_size: -; j_call: TRBJ2-2; v_call: TRBV10-3; d_call: -; cdr3_nt: TGTGCCATCAGGCGGGACGGGAACACCGGGGAGCTGTTTTTT; cdr3_aa: CAIRRDGNTGELFF
clone_size: -; j_call: TRBJ1-1; v_call: TRBV19; d_call: -; cdr3_nt: TGTGCCAGTAGTCCGGTGATTTACACTGAAGCTTTCTTT; cdr3_aa: CASSPVIYTEAFF
clone_size: once; j_call: TRBJ1-2; v_call: TRBV24-1; d_call: TRBD1; cdr3_nt: TGTGCCACCAGACCCCGGACAGGGGGAAGTGGCTACACCTTC; cdr3_aa: CATRPRTGGSGYTF
clone_size: -; j_call: TRBJ1-5; v_call: TRBV7-9; d_call: -; cdr3_nt: TGTGCCAGCAGCTCCTCGGTTGTAAATCAGCCCCAGCATTTT; cdr3_aa: CASSSSVVNQPQHF
clone_size: -; j_call: TRBJ2-3; v_call: TRBV25-1; d_call: TRBD1; cdr3_nt: TGTGCCAGCAGAGGCAGGGGGTTTGATACGCAGTATTTT; cdr3_aa: CASRGRGFDTQYF
clone_size: -; j_call: TRBJ1-2; v_call: TRBV29-1; d_call: TRBD1; cdr3_nt: TGCAGCGTCCAAGGGGGCATACACAACTATGGCTACACCTTC; cdr3_aa: CSVQGGIHNYGYTF
clone_size: -; j_call: TRBJ2-3; v_call: TRBV24-1; d_call: -; cdr3_nt: TGTGCCACCAAACAAAGAAGCACAGATACGCAGTATTTT; cdr3_aa: CATKQRSTDTQYF
clone_size: -; j_call: TRBJ1-6; v_call: TRBV5-4; d_call: TRBD1; cdr3_nt: TGTGCCAGCAGCTCTGGGACAGGGGGCTTCTATAATTCACCCCTCCACTTT; cdr3_aa: CASSSGTGGFYNSPLHF
clone_size: once; j_call: TRBJ2-1; v_call: TRBV12-5; d_call: -; cdr3_nt: TGTGCTAGTGGTTTCGGGACTCGTTACAATGAGCAGTTCTTC; cdr3_aa: CASGFGTRYNEQFF